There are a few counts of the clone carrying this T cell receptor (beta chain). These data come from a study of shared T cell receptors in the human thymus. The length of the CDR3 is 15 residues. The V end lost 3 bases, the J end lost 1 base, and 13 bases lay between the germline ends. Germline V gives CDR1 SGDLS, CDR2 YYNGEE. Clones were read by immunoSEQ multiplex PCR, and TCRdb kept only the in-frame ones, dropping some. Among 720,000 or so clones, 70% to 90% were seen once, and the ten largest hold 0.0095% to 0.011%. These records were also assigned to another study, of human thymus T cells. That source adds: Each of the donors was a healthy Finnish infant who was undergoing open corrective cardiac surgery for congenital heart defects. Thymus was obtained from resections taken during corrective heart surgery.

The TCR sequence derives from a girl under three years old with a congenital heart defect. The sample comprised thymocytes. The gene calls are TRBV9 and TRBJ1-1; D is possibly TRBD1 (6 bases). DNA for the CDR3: TGTGCCAGCAGCGCTGCAGGGGAGAAGAACACTGAAGCTTTCTTT. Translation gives CASSAAGEKNTEAFF.